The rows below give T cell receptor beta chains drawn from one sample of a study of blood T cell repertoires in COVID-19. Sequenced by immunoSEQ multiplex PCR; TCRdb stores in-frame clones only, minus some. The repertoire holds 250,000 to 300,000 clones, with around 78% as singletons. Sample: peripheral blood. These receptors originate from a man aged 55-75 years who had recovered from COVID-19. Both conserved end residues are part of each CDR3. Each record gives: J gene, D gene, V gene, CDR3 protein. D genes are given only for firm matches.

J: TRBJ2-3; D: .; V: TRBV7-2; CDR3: CASSKNGVTDTQYF
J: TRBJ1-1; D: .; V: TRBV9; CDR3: CASSVEGRNTEAFF
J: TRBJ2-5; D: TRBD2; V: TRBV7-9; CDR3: CASSPGAGGKETQYF
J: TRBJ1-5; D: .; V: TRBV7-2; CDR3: CASSLRTGNQPQHF
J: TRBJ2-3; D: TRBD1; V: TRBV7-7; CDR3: CASSPDRVADTQYF
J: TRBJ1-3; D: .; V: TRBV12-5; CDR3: CASGPKTSPQISSGNTIYF
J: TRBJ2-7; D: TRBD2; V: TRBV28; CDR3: CASSLLDGGAYEQYF
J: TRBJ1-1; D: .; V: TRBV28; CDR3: CASSLLRNTEAFF
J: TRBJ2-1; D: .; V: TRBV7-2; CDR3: CASSLSPGARPYNEQFF
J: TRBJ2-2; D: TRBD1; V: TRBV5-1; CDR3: CASSLGQGAGELFF
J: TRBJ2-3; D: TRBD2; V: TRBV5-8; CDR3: CASSNTERGGRDTQYF
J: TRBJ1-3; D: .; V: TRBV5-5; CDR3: CASSLAFTGLSGNTIYF
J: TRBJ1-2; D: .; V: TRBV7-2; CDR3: CASSPRTAYDYTF
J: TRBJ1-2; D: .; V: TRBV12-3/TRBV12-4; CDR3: CASSRHQEGYTF
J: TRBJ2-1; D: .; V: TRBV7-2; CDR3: CASSLVSGSYNEQFF
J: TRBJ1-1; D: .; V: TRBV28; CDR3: CASTGVTEAFF
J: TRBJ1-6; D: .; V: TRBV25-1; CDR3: CASSVRDTNSPLHF
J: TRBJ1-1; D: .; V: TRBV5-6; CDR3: CASSFIGGTEAFF
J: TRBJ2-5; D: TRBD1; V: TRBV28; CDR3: CASSLYQGAGETQYF
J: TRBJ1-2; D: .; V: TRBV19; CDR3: CASSISSVNYGYTF
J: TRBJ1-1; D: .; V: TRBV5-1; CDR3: CASSLRPGGNTEAFF
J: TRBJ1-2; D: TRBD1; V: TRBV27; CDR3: CASSVGQGRVYGYTF
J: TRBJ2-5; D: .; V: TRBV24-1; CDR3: CATSDPDRYQETQYF
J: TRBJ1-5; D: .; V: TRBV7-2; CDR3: CASSSRAGGGDQPQHF
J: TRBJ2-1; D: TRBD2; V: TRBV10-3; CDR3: CAISDPGLAGGPSSYNEQFF
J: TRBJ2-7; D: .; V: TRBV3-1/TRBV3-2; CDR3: CASSQDNTGLYEQYF
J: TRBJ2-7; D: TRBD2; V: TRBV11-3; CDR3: CASSPVGAGIYEQYF